Listed here are 14 T cell receptor beta chains from one sample, sequenced in a study of blood T cells in healthy people across ages. Next came a second PCR, run for about 7 to 12 cycles, which used a sample-barcoded 5' primer along with a J-beta primer mix. Each CDR3 protein is one row after TCRdb ran MiXCR on the 5' RACE reads. The sample has about 570,000 distinct CDR3 sequences; roughly 29% are singletons. Sequenced material: blood. Every receptor here comes from a woman in her 70s in good health.

The chain joins TRBV20-1 to TRBJ2-1; D tentatively reads TRBD1 or TRBD2 (5 bases each). The CDR3 runs to 16 residues. Germline lookup yields CDR1 DFQATT and CDR2 SNEGSKA (reference sequence). Trimming shortened V by 3 bases and J by 5 bases, and 20 bases separated the two germline ends. The CDR3 protein is CSARGLSAGPHNEQFF. The CDR3 bases are TGCAGTGCTAGGGGGCTTAGCGCAGGGCCTCACAATGAGCAGTTCTTC.

This clonotype was seen a handful of times. The chain has TRBV7-2 and TRBJ2-5, with D perhaps matching TRBD1 (5 bases). The CDR3 runs to 16 residues. Per the germline V gene, CDR1 is SGHTA and CDR2 is FQGNSA. Deletions cut 3 bases from V and 0 bases from J, with 14 bases between. In nucleotides, the CDR3 is TGTGCCAGCAGCTTCTGGGGCGGTCCGTACCAAGAGACCCAGTACTTC. As protein: CASSFWGGPYQETQYF.

The CDR3 nucleotides are TGCAGTGCCGGGCCCTATGATGAAAAACTGTTTTTT. Protein product: CSAGPYDEKLFF. The rearrangement links TRBV20-1 to TRBJ1-4; D ambiguous. Germline CDR1 DFQATT, CDR2 SNEGSKA (reference sequence). This CDR3 is 12 amino acids long. Between the trimmed V and J ends, which lost 6 bases and 6 bases, there was a span of 11 bases.

V gene TRBV6-1 combines with J gene TRBJ2-3; D assignment may be TRBD1 or TRBD2 (6 bases each). V shed 6 bases and J shed 1 base, with 20 bases lying between them. Germline CDR1 MNHNS, CDR2 SASEGT. There are 17 residues in the CDR3. The CDR3 region has the DNA TGTGCCAGCAGCCCGGCTCGGGGGCAGGGCGGCACAGATACGCAGTATTTT. It translates to CASSPARGQGGTDTQYF.

This clonotype was counted only a few times. This chain connects TRBV18 to TRBJ1-4; D is unclear. The CDR3 is made up of 17 amino acids. From germline, CDR1 is KGHSH and CDR2 LQKENI. Between the trimmed V and J ends, which lost 2 bases and 1 base, there was a span of 14 bases. CDR3 DNA sequence: TGTGCCAGCTCACCAAACACGCCGACGGGAACTAATGAAAAACTGTTTTTT. Its translation is CASSPNTPTGTNEKLFF.

A single count supports this clonotype. CDR3 region: CATSERRGYTF. The DNA for the CDR3 is TGTGCCACCAGTGAGCGTCGCGGCTACACCTTC. The gene calls are TRBV24-1 and TRBJ1-2, with D hard to call. The CDR3 sequence is 11 residues long. V was clipped by 4 bases and J by 8 bases, with 7 bases between them. Per the germline V gene, CDR1 is KGHDR and CDR2 is SFDVKD.

The V call is TRBV10-2, the J call TRBJ1-4, with TRBD1 as a possible D gene (6 bases). Germline V gene lookup returns CDR1 WSHSY and CDR2 SAAADI. The CDR3 loop spans 14 amino acids. Trimming pared 6 bases from V and 12 bases from J, leaving 20 bases between. CDR3 sequence reads: CASRTRGGRGELFF. As DNA, the CDR3 is TGCGCCAGCAGAACCCGTGGGGGGCGCGGAGAACTGTTTTTT.

This clonotype was seen only a few times. This chain joins TRBV3-1 and TRBJ2-7; the match to TRBD1 covers 10 bases. This CDR3 region has 15 residues. The germline gives CDR1 LGHDT, CDR2 YNNKEL (reference sequence). V gave up 4 bases and J gave up 5 bases; unmatched junction bases: 8. CDR3 DNA: TGTGCCAGCAGCCTGCAGGGACAGGGGTTCCACGAGCAGTACTTC. This encodes CASSLQGQGFHEQYF.

The chain combines TRBV7-9 with TRBJ2-5; perhaps TRBD1 as D (6 bases). Deletions cut 5 bases from V and 2 bases from J, with 12 bases between. The CDR3 runs 14 residues. Germline V lookup: CDR1 SEHNR, CDR2 FQNEAQ (reference sequence). CDR3 residues: CASSLGDKQETQYF. CDR3 DNA sequence: TGTGCCAGCAGCCTGGGGGACAAGCAAGAGACCCAGTACTTC.

This clonotype was seen once. This chain links TRBV12-3 or TRBV12-4 with TRBJ2-1; no definite D call. CDR3 length: 12 residues. Deletions cut 3 bases from V and 13 bases from J, with 13 bases between. The DNA of the CDR3 is TGTGCCAGCAGTTTCCCCCCCAAGGGTCAGTTCTTC. Translation gives CASSFPPKGQFF.

This clonotype has at least ten counts. V is TRBV6-2 or TRBV6-3 and J is TRBJ2-3; 15 bases line up with TRBD2. This CDR3 contains 17 residues. J was trimmed by 2 bases and V by 5 bases; bases with no gene match: 5. CDR1 MNHEY and CDR2 SVGEGT come from the germline V gene. Here the CDR3 DNA reads TGTGCCAGCAGTGCCCGGACTAGCGGGGGGGTCACAGATACGCAGTATTTT. Encoded protein: CASSARTSGGVTDTQYF.

The chain links TRBV5-1 to TRBJ1-2; a possible D gene is TRBD1 (6 bases). The CDR3 is 14 amino acids. Per the germline V gene, CDR1 is SGHRS and CDR2 is YFSETQ. V lost 4 bases to trimming and J lost 4 bases, with 14 bases between them. The CDR3 coding sequence is TGCGCCAGCAGCCTTAAGACAGGATCCTATGGCTACACCTTC. Translation gives CASSLKTGSYGYTF.

The V call is TRBV7-9, the J call TRBJ2-5; the match to TRBD2 covers 12 bases. TRBJ2-7 matches the DNA end more closely, so the J call is doubtful. The CDR3 has 17 amino acids. CDR1 and CDR2 (germline): SEHNR, FQNEAQ (reference sequence). The CDR3 sequence is CASSSTRLAGAHYEQYF. Here the CDR3 DNA reads TGTGCCAGCAGCTCAACTCGACTAGCGGGGGCTCACTACGAGCAGTACTTC.

This clonotype has a handful of counts. The chain employs TRBV29-1 and TRBJ2-5, with 7 bases aligning to TRBD1. After removal of 3 bases from V and 5 bases from J, the junction contained 6 bases not matched to a gene. The length of the CDR3 is 13 residues. From germline, CDR1 is SQVTM and CDR2 ANQGSEA. In DNA form, the CDR3 reads TGCAGCGTTGATTTGGCAGGGGGTGAGACCCAGTACTTC. Translated, it gives CSVDLAGGETQYF. Drawing the rest from reference TRBV29-1 and TRBJ2-5, the complete variable domain is SAVISQKPSRDICQRGTSLTIQCQVDSQVTMMFWYRQQPGQSLTLIATANQGSEATYESGFVIDKFPISRPNLTFSTLTVSNMSPEDSSIYLCSVDLAGGETQYFGPGTRLLVL.